The clone carrying this T cell receptor beta chain has more than one count but fewer than ten. Its antigen is not identified. Making use of molecular barcodes, quantitative 5'-RACE generated TCR beta libraries. From the 5' RACE reads, TCRdb called clonotypes with MiXCR, one entry per CDR3 protein. The data show 300,000 to 400,000 distinct CDR3 sequences, with roughly 14% seen just once and about 1% held by the top ten. Germline V CDR1 and CDR2: SNHLY, FYNNEI. This CDR3 spans 12 amino acids. The germline V and J ends were trimmed by 10 bases and 2 bases, with 12 bases remaining between them. These data originate in a study of CD8 T cells in ankylosing spondylitis. The study, taken as a whole, reports: Clones linked to disease were reported to show significant enrichment in matched ankylosing spondylitis synovial fluid. A TCR beta motif made of fewer than ten highly homologous variants seemed typical of ankylosing spondylitis blood. Before this, some motif variants had been reported in reactive arthritis synovial fluid and blood.

Sequenced input: blood, either unsorted or a sorted T cell fraction (not recorded which). The V gene is TRBV2, the J gene TRBJ2-7; D unresolved. The sequence came from a male donor with ankylosing spondylitis or in good health (not recorded which). This CDR3 is CATSPRAYEQYF. The CDR3 DNA sequence: TGTGCCACCAGCCCGCGTGCCTACGAGCAGTACTTC.